This entry is about one T cell receptor (beta chain). The method was immunoSEQ multiplex PCR; TCRdb's version includes in-frame clones alone and lacks a portion of them. Of approximately 1,900 clones in the sample, 85% to 90% were seen once. The data derive from a study of graft-versus-host responses after intestinal transplantation. The wider study: Induction with anti-thymocyte globulin, then tacrolimus and steroids for around three years, was given to all recipients.

Trimming took off 6 bases at V and 2 bases at J, with 16 bases between the two ends. The CDR3 spans 15 residues. Germline V gene lookup returns CDR1 SNHLY and CDR2 FYNNEI. Processing released intraepithelial and lamina propria lymphocytes from the graft tissue. This sequence was found in a human patient who received an intestinal transplant, so some T cells may come from the graft donor. The source was ileum tissue, collected 12 days after intestinal transplant. The V gene is TRBV2, the J gene TRBJ2-5; perhaps D is TRBD1 or TRBD2 (7 bases each). The CDR3: CASRLRQGGQETQYF. Written as DNA, the CDR3 is TGTGCCAGCAGGCTACGACAGGGAGGGCAAGAGACCCAGTACTTC.